The clone carrying this T cell receptor (beta chain) was counted ten times or more. Its specificity is unknown. The V gene's germline CDR1 is DFQATT and CDR2 SNEGSKA (reference sequence). Trimming cost V 0 bases and J 1 base, with 15 bases left between them. The CDR3 covers 16 residues. Other autoimmune diseases, uncontrolled infections, pregnancy or lactation led to the exclusion of patients. Amplification of TCR beta CDR3 regions used RNA transcripts. After a first-round RT-PCR with HTBI primers, a second-round multiplex PCR was run. Via MiXCR, TCRdb re-called the multiplex PCR reads, giving one row per CDR3 protein. The sample yields 350,000 to 400,000 distinct CDR3 sequences, 15% to 19% seen once. This entry is derived from a study of Graves' ophthalmopathy and Graves' hyperthyroidism. Overall study results and limits: Most thyroid clonotypes with frequency above 0.001 were detected in blood too.

The source is a woman between 18 and 30 years old with stable Graves' hyperthyroidism. Input material: peripheral blood. This chain links TRBV20-1 with TRBJ1-1; D perhaps matches TRBD1 (5 bases). CDR3 protein: CSARDIGADQNTEAFF. CDR3 coding DNA: TGCAGTGCTAGAGATATTGGGGCAGACCAGAACACTGAAGCTTTCTTT.